This entry features one TCR beta chain sequence. Assay used: immunoSEQ multiplex PCR; TCRdb lists only in-frame clones, some missing. The sample records a few hundred thousand clones, more than 75% being singletons. The sample belongs to a study of blood T cell repertoires in COVID-19. For the study at large: PBMCs, B-cell-depleted T cells, or T cells were the source of the cDNA or gDNA that made up the material.

The CDR3 spans 14 residues. The germline gives CDR1 SNHLY, CDR2 FYNNEI. J was trimmed by 1 base and V by 8 bases; bases with no gene match: 4. The chain recombines TRBV2 with TRBJ2-3, with TRBD1 identical over 9 bases. Sequencing was done on a sample of PBMCs or T cells enriched from blood (not recorded which). The TCR originated in a woman between 35 and 50 years old who had recovered from COVID-19. This chain's CDR3 is CASRWTGGTDTQYF. The CDR3 DNA reads TGTGCCAGCCGTTGGACAGGGGGCACAGATACGCAGTATTTT.